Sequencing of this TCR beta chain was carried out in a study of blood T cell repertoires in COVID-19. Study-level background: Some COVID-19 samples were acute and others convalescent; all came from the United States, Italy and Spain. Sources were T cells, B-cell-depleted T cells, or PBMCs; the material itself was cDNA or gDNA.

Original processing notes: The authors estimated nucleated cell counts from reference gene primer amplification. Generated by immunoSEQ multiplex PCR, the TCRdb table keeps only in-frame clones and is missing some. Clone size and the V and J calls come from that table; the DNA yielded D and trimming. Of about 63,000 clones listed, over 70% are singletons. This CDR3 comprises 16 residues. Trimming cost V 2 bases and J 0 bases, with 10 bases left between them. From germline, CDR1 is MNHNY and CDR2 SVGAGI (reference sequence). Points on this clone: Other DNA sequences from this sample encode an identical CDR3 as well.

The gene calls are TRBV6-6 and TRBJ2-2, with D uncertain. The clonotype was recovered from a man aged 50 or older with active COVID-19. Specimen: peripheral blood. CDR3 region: CASSYGRLTNTGELFF. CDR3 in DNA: TGTGCCAGCAGTTACGGGCGTCTCACGAACACCGGGGAGCTGTTTTTT.